The clone carrying this T cell receptor beta chain has a count of ten or more. Its antigen is unknown. No patient had received any treatment before thyroid surgery. The authors' processing: A classifier of distant metastasis in papillary thyroid cancer was built from CDR3 differences (across clinicopathological groups). MiXCR re-clonotyped the PCR reads for TCRdb. The V and J calls reflect TCRdb's pipeline rather than the authors' work. The repertoire holds more than 25,000 clones, with under 8% as singletons. CDR3 length: 17 residues. V lost 1 base and J lost 0; bases outside the gene matches: 6. Germline V gives CDR1 LGHNA, CDR2 YSLEER. The data originate from a study of metastatic and nonmetastatic thyroid tumors. In the study overall: Across peripheral blood and tumor or nodule tissue samples taken from malignant and benign thyroid patients, the repertoires were compared with one another. Findings and caveats of the study: Reported TCR beta diversity, measured in blood and tumor, was significantly higher for malignant thyroid tumors than for benign nodules.

The clonotype comes from a female donor with papillary thyroid cancer or a benign thyroid nodule (not recorded which). Some clones in this sample may be carry-over from other donors' samples. The sample comprised blood. This chain uses TRBV4-3 with TRBJ2-3; 8 positions agree with TRBD1. As DNA, the CDR3 is TGCGCCAGCAGCCAAGGCACCCAGGGGGCGAGCACAGATACGCAGTATTTT. As protein: CASSQGTQGASTDTQYF.